The clone carrying this T cell receptor beta chain turned up a few times. What it binds is unknown. These data belong to a study of cytomegalovirus exposure and HLA in healthy donors. Study-level points and caveats: Among TCR sequences, most were rare, though some public TCRs appeared in many donors. It is likely that the observed cluster of highly shared sequence variants was a sequencing artifact. Earlier results showed most TCR beta V segments being productive about 87% or about 30% of the time.

Primers: 60 Vbeta forward and 13 Jbeta reverse. Sequencing used immunoSEQ multiplex PCR; TCRdb keeps in-frame clones, though not all of them. The data contain about 57,000 clones, approximately 72% of them singletons. Unmatched junction bases numbered 7, after V lost 3 bases and J lost 1 base. Germline lookup yields CDR1 SGDLS and CDR2 YYNGEE. The CDR3 contains 16 residues. The source material was PBMCs. The sequence was collected from a woman aged 50 to 60 in good health and CMV-seronegative. The chain recombines TRBV9 with TRBJ2-5; TRBD1 aligns across 9 bases. The DNA of the CDR3 is TGTGCCAGCAGCGCGACGACAGGGGGTATCCAAGAGACCCAGTACTTC. It is translated as CASSATTGGIQETQYF.